Listed below are T cell receptor beta chains from one sample, sequenced in a study of human T cells and chemical hapten exposure. TCRdb re-called the RACE reads through MiXCR, storing one row per CDR3 protein. The sample records some 91,000 distinct CDR3 sequences, roughly an eighth being singletons. The source material was whole blood, sampled in connection with sensitization to the hapten diphenylcyclopropenone (DPC). The receptors derive from a woman aged 40 to 49 with alopecia areata. Some clones in this sample may be carry-over from other donors' samples. The CDR3 runs from the conserved cysteine through the conserved F or W. The order of the fields is CDR3 length, clone size, J gene, D gene, V gene, CDR3 DNA, CDR3 protein. A D gene is named only where the DNA matches it firmly. Clone sizes are given selectively: once, few, many, or a class where the clone is expanded.

cdr3_length: 14
clone_size: NA
j_call: TRBJ2-6
d_call: NA
v_call: TRBV19
cdr3_nt: TGTGCCAGTAGAAGGTCAGGTGGGGCCAACGTCCTGACTTTC
cdr3_aa: CASRRSGGANVLTF

cdr3_length: 15
clone_size: NA
j_call: TRBJ2-3
d_call: TRBD2
v_call: TRBV20-1
cdr3_nt: TGCAGTGCTAGAGAGGCTAGCGGGAGCCCAGATACGCAGTATTTT
cdr3_aa: CSAREASGSPDTQYF

cdr3_length: 11
clone_size: NA
j_call: TRBJ2-1
d_call: NA
v_call: TRBV27
cdr3_nt: TGTGCCAGCTACTCCTACAATGAGCAGTTCTTC
cdr3_aa: CASYSYNEQFF

cdr3_length: 15
clone_size: few
j_call: TRBJ2-3
d_call: NA
v_call: TRBV5-4
cdr3_nt: TGTGCCAGCAGCTTGGCCGGGGCGGGGACAGATACGCAGTATTTT
cdr3_aa: CASSLAGAGTDTQYF

cdr3_length: 13
clone_size: many
j_call: TRBJ1-5
d_call: NA
v_call: TRBV6-1
cdr3_nt: TGTGCCAGCAGTGAAAGGATCCGCCAGCCCCAGCATTTT
cdr3_aa: CASSERIRQPQHF

cdr3_length: 14
clone_size: NA
j_call: TRBJ2-7
d_call: TRBD1
v_call: TRBV6-5
cdr3_nt: TGTGCCAGCAGTTTGCGGGACAGGGCGTACGAGCAGTACTTC
cdr3_aa: CASSLRDRAYEQYF

cdr3_length: 15
clone_size: NA
j_call: TRBJ2-3
d_call: NA
v_call: TRBV5-1
cdr3_nt: TGCGCCAGCAGCTCGCGGACAGACGACACAGATACGCAGTATTTT
cdr3_aa: CASSSRTDDTDTQYF

cdr3_length: 14
clone_size: many
j_call: TRBJ1-2
d_call: NA
v_call: TRBV9
cdr3_nt: TGTGCCAGCAGCGTTGCAGGGCCGAACTATGGCTACACCTTC
cdr3_aa: CASSVAGPNYGYTF

cdr3_length: 15
clone_size: few
j_call: TRBJ2-3
d_call: TRBD1
v_call: TRBV7-3
cdr3_nt: TGTGCCAGCAGCTTGACAGGGGGCAGAGGAGATACGCAGTATTTT
cdr3_aa: CASSLTGGRGDTQYF

cdr3_length: 13
clone_size: few
j_call: TRBJ2-1
d_call: NA
v_call: TRBV14
cdr3_nt: TGTGCCAGCAGCCAAGATCTAGCCGGGGAGCAGTTCTTC
cdr3_aa: CASSQDLAGEQFF

cdr3_length: 14
clone_size: few
j_call: TRBJ1-1
d_call: NA
v_call: TRBV29-1
cdr3_nt: TGCAGCGTTGAAGTCGGATTCATGAACACTGAAGCTTTCTTT
cdr3_aa: CSVEVGFMNTEAFF

cdr3_length: 15
clone_size: NA
j_call: TRBJ2-3
d_call: NA
v_call: TRBV19
cdr3_nt: TGTGCCAGTACCAACAGGGGAGGGGTCACAGATACGCAGTATTTT
cdr3_aa: CASTNRGGVTDTQYF

cdr3_length: 14
clone_size: NA
j_call: TRBJ1-5
d_call: NA
v_call: TRBV30
cdr3_nt: TGTGCCTGGAGTGTACTTGCCAGAAATCAGCCCCAGCATTTT
cdr3_aa: CAWSVLARNQPQHF

cdr3_length: 12
clone_size: NA
j_call: TRBJ2-7
d_call: NA
v_call: TRBV28
cdr3_nt: TGTGCCAGCAGTTTAGTTGGTGGAGAGCAGTACTTC
cdr3_aa: CASSLVGGEQYF

cdr3_length: 18
clone_size: many
j_call: TRBJ2-2
d_call: NA
v_call: TRBV24-1
cdr3_nt: TGTGCCACCAGTGATTTTCCACAGACAGGATCGAACACCGGGGAGCTGTTTTTT
cdr3_aa: CATSDFPQTGSNTGELFF

cdr3_length: 13
clone_size: few
j_call: TRBJ1-1
d_call: NA
v_call: TRBV28
cdr3_nt: TGTGCCAGCAGCCAAAATCTGAACACTGAAGCTTTCTTT
cdr3_aa: CASSQNLNTEAFF